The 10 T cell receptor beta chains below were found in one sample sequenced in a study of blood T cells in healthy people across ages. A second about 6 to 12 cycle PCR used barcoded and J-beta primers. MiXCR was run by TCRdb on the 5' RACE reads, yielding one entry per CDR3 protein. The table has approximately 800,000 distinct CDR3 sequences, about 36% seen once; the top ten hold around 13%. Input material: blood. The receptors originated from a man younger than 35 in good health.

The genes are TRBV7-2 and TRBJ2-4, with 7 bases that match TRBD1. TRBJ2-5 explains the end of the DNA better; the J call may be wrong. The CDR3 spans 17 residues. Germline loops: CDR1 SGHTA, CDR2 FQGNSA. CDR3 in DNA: TGTACCAGCAGGGACGGTAACAGGGGCGTTAAAGGAGAGACCCAGTACTTC. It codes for CTSRDGNRGVKGETQYF.

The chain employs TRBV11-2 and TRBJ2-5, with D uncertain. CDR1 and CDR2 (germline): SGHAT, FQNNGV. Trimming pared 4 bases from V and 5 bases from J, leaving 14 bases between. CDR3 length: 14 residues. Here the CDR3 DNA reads TGTGCCAGCAGCTCAGTGGGCGGTATCGAGACCCAGTACTTC. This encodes CASSSVGGIETQYF.

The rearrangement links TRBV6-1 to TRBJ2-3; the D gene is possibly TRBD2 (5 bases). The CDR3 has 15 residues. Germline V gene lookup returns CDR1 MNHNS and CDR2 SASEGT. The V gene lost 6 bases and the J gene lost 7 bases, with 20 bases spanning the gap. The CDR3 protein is CASSPTGVGIYTQYF. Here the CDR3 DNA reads TGTGCCAGCAGCCCCACCGGGGTAGGGATTTATACGCAGTATTTT.

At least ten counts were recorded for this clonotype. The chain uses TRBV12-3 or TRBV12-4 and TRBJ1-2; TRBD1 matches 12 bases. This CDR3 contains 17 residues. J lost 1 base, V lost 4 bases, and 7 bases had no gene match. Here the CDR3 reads CASSYGTGGEGNYGYTF. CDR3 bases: TGTGCCAGCAGTTATGGGACAGGGGGCGAGGGTAACTATGGCTACACCTTC.

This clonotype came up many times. The CDR3 loop is CSASNPGRAGNYNEQFF. CDR3 DNA sequence: TGCAGTGCTAGCAATCCCGGGAGAGCTGGGAACTACAATGAGCAGTTCTTC. The V and J genes are TRBV20-1 and TRBJ2-1, with a tentative D call TRBD2 (6 bases). The V end was cut by 3 bases, the J end by 3 bases, with 21 bases between. Germline loops: CDR1 DFQATT, CDR2 SNEGSKA (reference sequence). The CDR3 has 17 amino acids.

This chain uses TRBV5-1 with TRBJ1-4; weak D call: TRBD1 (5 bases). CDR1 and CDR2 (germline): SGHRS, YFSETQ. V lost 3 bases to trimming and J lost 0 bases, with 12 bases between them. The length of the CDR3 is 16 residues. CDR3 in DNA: TGCGCCAGCAGCTGGGGGACGGGCTCAACTAATGAAAAACTGTTTTTT. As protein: CASSWGTGSTNEKLFF. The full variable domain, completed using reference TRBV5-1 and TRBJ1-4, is KAGVTQTPRYLIKTRGQQVTLSCSPISGHRSVSWYQQTPGQGLQFLFEYFSETQRNKGNFPGRFSGRQFSNSRSEMNVSTLELGDSALYLCASSWGTGSTNEKLFFGSGTQLSVL.

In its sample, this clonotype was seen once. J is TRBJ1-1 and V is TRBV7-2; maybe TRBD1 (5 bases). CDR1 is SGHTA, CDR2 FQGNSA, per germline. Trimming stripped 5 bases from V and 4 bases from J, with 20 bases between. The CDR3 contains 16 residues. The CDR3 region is CASSQSRVEGGTEAFF. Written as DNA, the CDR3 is TGTGCCAGCAGCCAGAGCAGGGTAGAGGGCGGCACTGAAGCTTTCTTT.

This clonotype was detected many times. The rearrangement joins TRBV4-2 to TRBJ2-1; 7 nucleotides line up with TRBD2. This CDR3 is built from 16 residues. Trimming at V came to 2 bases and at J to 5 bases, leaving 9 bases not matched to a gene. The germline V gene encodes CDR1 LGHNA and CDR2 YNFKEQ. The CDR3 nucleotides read TGTGCCAGCAGCCAAATTTCCGGACTAGAGCACAATGAGCAGTTCTTC. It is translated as CASSQISGLEHNEQFF.

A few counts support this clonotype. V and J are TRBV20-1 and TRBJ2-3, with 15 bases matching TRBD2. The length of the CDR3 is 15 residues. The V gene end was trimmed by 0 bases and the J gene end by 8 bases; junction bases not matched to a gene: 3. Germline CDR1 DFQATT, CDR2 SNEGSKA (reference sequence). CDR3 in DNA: TGCAGTGCTAGAGATGCGGGACTAGCGGGGGGTACGCAGTATTTT. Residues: CSARDAGLAGGTQYF.

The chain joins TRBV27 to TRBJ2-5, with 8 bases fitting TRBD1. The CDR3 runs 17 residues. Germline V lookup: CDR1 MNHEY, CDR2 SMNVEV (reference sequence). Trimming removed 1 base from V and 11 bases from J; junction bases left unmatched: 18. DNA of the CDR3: TGTGCCAGCAGTTTATTTGGACAGGGTGGACTCTACAATGAGCAGTACTTC. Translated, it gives CASSLFGQGGLYNEQYF.